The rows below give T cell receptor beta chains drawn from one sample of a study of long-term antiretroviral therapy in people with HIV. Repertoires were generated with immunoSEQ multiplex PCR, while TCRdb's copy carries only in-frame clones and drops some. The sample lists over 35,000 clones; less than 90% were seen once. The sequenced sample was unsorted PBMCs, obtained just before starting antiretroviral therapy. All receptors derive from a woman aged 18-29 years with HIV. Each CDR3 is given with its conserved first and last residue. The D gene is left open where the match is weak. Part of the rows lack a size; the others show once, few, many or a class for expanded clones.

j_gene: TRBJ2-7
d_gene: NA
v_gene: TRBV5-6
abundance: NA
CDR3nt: TGTGCCAGCAGCTTTGGTACCGCCTACGAGCAGTACTTC
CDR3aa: CASSFGTAYEQYF

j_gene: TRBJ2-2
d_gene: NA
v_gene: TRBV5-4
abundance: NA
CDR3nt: TGTGCCAGCAGCTCCCTTCCCCCGCACACGAACACCGGGGAGCTGTTTTTT
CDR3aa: CASSSLPPHTNTGELFF

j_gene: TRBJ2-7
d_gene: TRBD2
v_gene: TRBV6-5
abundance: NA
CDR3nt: TGTGCCAGCAGTTACGGGGGGGTTACCCACGAGCAGTACTTC
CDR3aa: CASSYGGVTHEQYF

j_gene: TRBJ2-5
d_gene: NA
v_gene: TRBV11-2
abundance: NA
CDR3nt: TGTGCCAGCAGCTTAATGAGGGCTAATCAAGAGACCCAGTACTTC
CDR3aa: CASSLMRANQETQYF

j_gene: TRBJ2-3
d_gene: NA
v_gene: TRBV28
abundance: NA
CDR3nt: TGTGCCAGCAGTTCCTTAGGGGGGTCAGATACGCAGTATTTT
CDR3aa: CASSSLGGSDTQYF

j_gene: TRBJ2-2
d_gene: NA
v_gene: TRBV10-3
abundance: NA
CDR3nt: TGTGCCATCAGTGAGTGGGAGGGGGCCAACACCGGGGAGCTGTTTTTT
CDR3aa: CAISEWEGANTGELFF

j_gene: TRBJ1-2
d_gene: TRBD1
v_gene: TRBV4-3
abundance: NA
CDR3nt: TGCGCCAGCAGCCAAGCCCGAAGGGACAGGGATGGCTACACCTTC
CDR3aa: CASSQARRDRDGYTF

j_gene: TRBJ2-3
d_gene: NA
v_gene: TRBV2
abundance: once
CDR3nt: TGTGCCAGCGCGGGTGCAGGAGATACGCAGTATTTT
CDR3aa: CASAGAGDTQYF

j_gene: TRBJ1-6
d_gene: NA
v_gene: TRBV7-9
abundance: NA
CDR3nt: TGTGCCAGCAGCAACCGGGAGGCCGGGCCCCTCCACTTT
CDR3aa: CASSNREAGPLHF

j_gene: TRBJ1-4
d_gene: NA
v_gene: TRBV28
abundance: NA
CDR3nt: TGTGCCAGCACTTCGTTGACACCTAGGAATGAAAAACTGTTTTTT
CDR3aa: CASTSLTPRNEKLFF

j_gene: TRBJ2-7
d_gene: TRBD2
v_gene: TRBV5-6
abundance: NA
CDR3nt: TGTGCCAGCAGCTCTACTAGCGGGAGAAACCGGGGCTCCTACGAGCAGTACTTC
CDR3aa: CASSSTSGRNRGSYEQYF

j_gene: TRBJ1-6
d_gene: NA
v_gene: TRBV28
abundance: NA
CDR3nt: TGTGCCAGCAGTCCCCCCTTTTCACCCCTCCACTTT
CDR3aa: CASSPPFSPLHF

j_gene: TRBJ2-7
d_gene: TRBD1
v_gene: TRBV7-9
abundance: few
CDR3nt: TGTGCCAGCAGCTACCCGACAGGGAAGACCTCCTACGAGCAGTACTTC
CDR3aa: CASSYPTGKTSYEQYF

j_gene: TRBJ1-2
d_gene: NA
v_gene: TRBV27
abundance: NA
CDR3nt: TGTGCCAGCAGCCCGGCTAGTTCGGGGGGCTACACCTTC
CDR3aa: CASSPASSGGYTF

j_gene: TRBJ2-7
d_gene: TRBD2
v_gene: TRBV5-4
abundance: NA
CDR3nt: TGTGCCAGCAGCGAGGGAGGGAGAGAGGTCGAGCAGTACTTC
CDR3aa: CASSEGGREVEQYF

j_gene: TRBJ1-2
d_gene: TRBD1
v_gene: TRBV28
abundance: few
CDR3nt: TGTGCCAGCAGTTGGAGGACAGGGGGCGCCTTGGGGGGTGGCTACACCTTC
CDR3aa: CASSWRTGGALGGGYTF

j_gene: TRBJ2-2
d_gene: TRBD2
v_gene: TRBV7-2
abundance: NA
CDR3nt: TGTGCCAGCAGCTCTAGCGGGAGGGACACCGGGGAGCTGTTTTTT
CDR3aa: CASSSSGRDTGELFF

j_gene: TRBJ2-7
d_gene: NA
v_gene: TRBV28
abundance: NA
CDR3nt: TGTGCCAGCAGTTTCTTAGGGACCTACGAGCAGTACTTC
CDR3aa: CASSFLGTYEQYF

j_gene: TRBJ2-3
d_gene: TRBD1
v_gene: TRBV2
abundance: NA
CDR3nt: TGTGCCAGCAGTCCGGACAGGGTCACAGATACGCAGTATTTT
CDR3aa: CASSPDRVTDTQYF

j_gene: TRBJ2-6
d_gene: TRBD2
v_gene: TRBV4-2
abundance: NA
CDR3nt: TGTGCCAGCAGCCAACTAGCGGGCTCTGGGGCCAACGTCCTGACTTTC
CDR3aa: CASSQLAGSGANVLTF

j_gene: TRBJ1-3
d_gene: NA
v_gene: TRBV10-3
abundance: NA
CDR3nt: TGTGCCATCAGTGACGGAAGCTCTGGAAACACCATATATTTT
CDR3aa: CAISDGSSGNTIYF

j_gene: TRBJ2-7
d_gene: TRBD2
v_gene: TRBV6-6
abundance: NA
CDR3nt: TGTGCCAGCAGTTACGTCGGACTAGCGGACTCCTACGAGCAGTACTTC
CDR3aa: CASSYVGLADSYEQYF

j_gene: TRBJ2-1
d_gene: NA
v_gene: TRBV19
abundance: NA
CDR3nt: TGTGCCAGTAGGGACCGGGTTGAGAACTACAATGAGCAGTTCTTC
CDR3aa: CASRDRVENYNEQFF

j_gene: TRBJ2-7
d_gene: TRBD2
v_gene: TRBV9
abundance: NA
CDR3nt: TGTGCCAGCAGCTTTGGACTAGCAGTCTCCGAGCAGTACTTC
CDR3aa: CASSFGLAVSEQYF

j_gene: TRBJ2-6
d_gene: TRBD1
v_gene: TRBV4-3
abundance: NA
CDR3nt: TGCGCCAGCAGCCCCAAAATCCGGGACAGCTTTTCTGGGGCCAACGTCCTGACTTTC
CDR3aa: CASSPKIRDSFSGANVLTF

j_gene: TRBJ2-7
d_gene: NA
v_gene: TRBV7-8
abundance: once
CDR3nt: TGTGCCAGCACCCCACAGGGCGACGAGCAGTACTTC
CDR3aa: CASTPQGDEQYF

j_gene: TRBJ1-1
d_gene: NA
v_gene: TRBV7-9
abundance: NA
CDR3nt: TGTGCCAGCAGCTTGGGCAGGCCAATAATGAACACTGAAGCTTTCTTT
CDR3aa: CASSLGRPIMNTEAFF

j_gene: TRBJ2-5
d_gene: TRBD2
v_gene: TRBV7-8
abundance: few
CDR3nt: TGTGCCGGGTCTAGCGGAGTGCAAGAGACCCAGTACTTC
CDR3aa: CAGSSGVQETQYF

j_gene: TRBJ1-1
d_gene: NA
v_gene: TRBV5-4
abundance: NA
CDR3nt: TGTGCCAGCAGCTTGGCGAAAGCCTCCACTGAAGCTTTCTTT
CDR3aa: CASSLAKASTEAFF

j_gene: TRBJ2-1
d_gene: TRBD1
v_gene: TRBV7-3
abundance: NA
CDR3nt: TGTGCCAGCAGCTTACAGGGGGCGAAAAGCTCCTACAATGAGCAGTTCTTC
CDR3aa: CASSLQGAKSSYNEQFF

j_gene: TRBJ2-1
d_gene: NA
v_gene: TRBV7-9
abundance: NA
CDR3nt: TGTGCCAGCAGCCTACCCGGGGGATACTCCTACAATGAGCAGTTCTTC
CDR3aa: CASSLPGGYSYNEQFF

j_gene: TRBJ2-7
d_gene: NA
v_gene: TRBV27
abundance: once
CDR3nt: TGTGCCAGCAGTTTATCCTTTCCCCCCTACGAGCAGTACTTC
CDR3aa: CASSLSFPPYEQYF

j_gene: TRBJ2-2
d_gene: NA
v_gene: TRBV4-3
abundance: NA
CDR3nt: TGCGCCAGCAGCTTACAGGGCAGCACCGGGGAGCTGTTTTTT
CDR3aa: CASSLQGSTGELFF

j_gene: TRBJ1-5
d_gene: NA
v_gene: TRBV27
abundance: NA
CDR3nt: TGTGCCAGCAGTTTTGCCCAGGGATATCAGCCCCAGCATTTT
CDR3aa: CASSFAQGYQPQHF

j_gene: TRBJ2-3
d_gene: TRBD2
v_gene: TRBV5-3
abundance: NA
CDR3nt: TGTGCCAGAAGCTTGGTCCTGGCGGGAGGAATGGCAGATACGCAGTATTTT
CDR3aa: CARSLVLAGGMADTQYF

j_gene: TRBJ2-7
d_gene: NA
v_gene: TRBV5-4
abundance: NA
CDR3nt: TGTGCCAGCAGCTTGGGGGGTGGCTACGAGCAGTACTTC
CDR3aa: CASSLGGGYEQYF

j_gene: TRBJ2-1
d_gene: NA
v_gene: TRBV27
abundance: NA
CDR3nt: TGTGCCAGCAGTTTTAGGGGGGCAGATGAGCAGTTCTTC
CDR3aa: CASSFRGADEQFF

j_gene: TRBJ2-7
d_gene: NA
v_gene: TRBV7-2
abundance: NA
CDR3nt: TGTGCCAGCAGCTCCAGGGGTCCCTACGAGCAGTACTTC
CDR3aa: CASSSRGPYEQYF

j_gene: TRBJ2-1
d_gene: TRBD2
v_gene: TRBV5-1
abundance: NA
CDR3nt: TGCGCCAGCGCTAGCGGCCCCACCGGTGATGAGCAGTTCTTC
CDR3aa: CASASGPTGDEQFF

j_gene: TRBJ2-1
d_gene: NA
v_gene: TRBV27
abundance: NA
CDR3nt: TGTGCCAGCAGTCGCTCGGGGCCCTCCTACAATGAGCAGTTCTTC
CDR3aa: CASSRSGPSYNEQFF

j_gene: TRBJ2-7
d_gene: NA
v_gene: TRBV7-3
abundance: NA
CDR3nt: TGTGCCAGCAGCTTAACTAGTCTAACCGAGCAGTACTTC
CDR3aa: CASSLTSLTEQYF

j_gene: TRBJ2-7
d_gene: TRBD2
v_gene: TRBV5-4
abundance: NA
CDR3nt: TGTGCCAGCAGCTTGTTTCGGGGGACTAGCGGGAGGGCGGGGTTGTACTTC
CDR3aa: CASSLFRGTSGRAGLYF

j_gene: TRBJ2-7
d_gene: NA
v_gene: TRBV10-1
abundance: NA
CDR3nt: TGCGCCAGCAGTGAGTCGATCGGCCCTGAAGAGCAGTACTTC
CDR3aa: CASSESIGPEEQYF

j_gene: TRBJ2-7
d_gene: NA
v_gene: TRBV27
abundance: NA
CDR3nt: TGTGCCAGCAGTTTAGGGCTGCGGAGCGAGCAGTACTTC
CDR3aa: CASSLGLRSEQYF

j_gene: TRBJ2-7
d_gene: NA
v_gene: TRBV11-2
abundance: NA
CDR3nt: TGTGCCAGCAGCTTAGAGTTCTCCTACGAGCAGTACTTC
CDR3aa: CASSLEFSYEQYF

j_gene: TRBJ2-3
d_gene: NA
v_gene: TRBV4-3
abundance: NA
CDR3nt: TGCGCCAGCAGCCAAGATGGTAGCGCGGGAGATACGCAGTATTTT
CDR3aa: CASSQDGSAGDTQYF

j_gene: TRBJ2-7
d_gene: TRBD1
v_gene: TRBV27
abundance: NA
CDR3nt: TGTGCCAGCAGTTCTCCGGACAGGGCCAACTCCTACGAGCAGTACTTC
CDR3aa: CASSSPDRANSYEQYF

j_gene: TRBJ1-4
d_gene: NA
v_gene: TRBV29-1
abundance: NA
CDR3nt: TGCAGCGTTGGGTGGAGGGGATCGTGGGGTGAAAAACTGTTTTTT
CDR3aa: CSVGWRGSWGEKLFF

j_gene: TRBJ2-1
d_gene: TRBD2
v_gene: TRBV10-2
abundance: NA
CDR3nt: TGCGCCAGCAAGAAAGATAGCGGGATTTACGGCAATGAGCAGTTCTTC
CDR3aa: CASKKDSGIYGNEQFF

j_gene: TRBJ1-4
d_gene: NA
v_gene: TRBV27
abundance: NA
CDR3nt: TGTGCCAGCAGTTTAGTCAGGGCGAATGAAAAACTGTTTTTT
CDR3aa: CASSLVRANEKLFF

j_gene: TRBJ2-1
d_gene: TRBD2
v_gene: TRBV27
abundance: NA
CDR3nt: TGTGCCAGCAGTTTTAAACCACTCGGACTAGCGGGAGGAAATGAGCAGTTCTTC
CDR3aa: CASSFKPLGLAGGNEQFF

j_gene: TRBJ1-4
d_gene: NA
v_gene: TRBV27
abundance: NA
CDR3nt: TGTGCCAGCAGTTTTCCTCTACTCGGTCCCGCCGGGTGGGCAACTAATGAAAAACTGTTTTTT
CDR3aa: CASSFPLLGPAGWATNEKLFF

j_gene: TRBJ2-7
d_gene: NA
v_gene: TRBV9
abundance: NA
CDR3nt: TGTGCCAGCAGCATGGGGACGTCTGCCTACGAGCAGTACTTC
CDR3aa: CASSMGTSAYEQYF

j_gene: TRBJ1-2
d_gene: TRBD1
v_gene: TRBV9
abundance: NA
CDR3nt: TGTGCCAGCAGCCTCACCCCAGACAGGGTCTATGGCTACACCTTC
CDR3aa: CASSLTPDRVYGYTF

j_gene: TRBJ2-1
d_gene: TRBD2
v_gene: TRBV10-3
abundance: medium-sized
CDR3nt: TGTGCCATCAGTTGGACTAGCGGGAGCTCTAACTATGAGCAGTTCTTC
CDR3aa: CAISWTSGSSNYEQFF

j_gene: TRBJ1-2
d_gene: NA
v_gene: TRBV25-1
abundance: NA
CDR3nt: TGTGCCAGCAGTGAGCAGGCCACTTATGGCTACACCTTC
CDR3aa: CASSEQATYGYTF